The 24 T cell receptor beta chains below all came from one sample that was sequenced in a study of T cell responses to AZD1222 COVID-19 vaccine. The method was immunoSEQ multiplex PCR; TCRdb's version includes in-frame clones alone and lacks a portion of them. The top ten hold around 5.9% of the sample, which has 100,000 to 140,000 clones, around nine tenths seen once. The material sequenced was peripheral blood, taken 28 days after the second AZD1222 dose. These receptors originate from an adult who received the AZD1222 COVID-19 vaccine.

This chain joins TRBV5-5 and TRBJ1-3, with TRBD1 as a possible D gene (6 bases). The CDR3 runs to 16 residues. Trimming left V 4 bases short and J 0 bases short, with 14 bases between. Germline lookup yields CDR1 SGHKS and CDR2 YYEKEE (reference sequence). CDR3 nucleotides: TGTGCCAGCAGCCGCCCAGGGGTCAGCTCTGGAAACACCATATATTTT. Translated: CASSRPGVSSGNTIYF.

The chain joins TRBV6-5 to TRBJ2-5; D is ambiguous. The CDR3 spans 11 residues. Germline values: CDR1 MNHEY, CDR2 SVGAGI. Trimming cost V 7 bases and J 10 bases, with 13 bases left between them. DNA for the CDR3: TGTGCCAGCACCCAGGATGGGAACCAGTACTTC. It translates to CASTQDGNQYF.

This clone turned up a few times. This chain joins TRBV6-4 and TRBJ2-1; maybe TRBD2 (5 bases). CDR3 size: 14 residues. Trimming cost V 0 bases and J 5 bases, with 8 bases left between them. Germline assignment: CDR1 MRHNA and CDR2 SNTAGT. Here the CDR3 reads CASSDSAENNEQFF. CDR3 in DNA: TGTGCCAGCAGTGACTCAGCGGAGAACAATGAGCAGTTCTTC.

The CDR3 sequence: CASSHARDRLSGELFF. The CDR3 DNA sequence: TGCGCCAGCAGCCATGCCCGGGACAGGTTATCGGGGGAGCTGTTTTTT. The V call is TRBV4-3, the J call TRBJ2-2; 8 bases fit TRBD1. Germline CDR1 reads LGHNA; CDR2 reads YSLEER. This CDR3 spans 16 amino acids. The J segment lost 8 bases and the V segment lost 3 bases, leaving 11 bases of the junction unmatched.

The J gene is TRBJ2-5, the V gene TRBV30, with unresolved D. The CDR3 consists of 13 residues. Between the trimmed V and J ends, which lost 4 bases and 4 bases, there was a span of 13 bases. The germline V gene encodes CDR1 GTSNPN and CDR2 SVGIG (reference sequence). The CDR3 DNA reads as TGTGCCTGGAATCAAAAGGAAGGAGAGACCCAGTACTTC. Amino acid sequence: CAWNQKEGETQYF.

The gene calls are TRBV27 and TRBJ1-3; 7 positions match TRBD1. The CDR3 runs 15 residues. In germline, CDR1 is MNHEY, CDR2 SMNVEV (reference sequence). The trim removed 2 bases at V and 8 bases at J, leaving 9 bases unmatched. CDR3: CASSLRWQGGYTIYF. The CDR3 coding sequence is TGTGCCAGCAGTTTAAGGTGGCAGGGGGGTTACACCATATATTTT.

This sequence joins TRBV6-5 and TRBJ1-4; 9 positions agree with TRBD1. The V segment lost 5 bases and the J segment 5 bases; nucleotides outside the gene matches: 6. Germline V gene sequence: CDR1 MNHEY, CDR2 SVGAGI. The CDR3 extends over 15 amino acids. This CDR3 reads CASSNDRGRNEKLFF. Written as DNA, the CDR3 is TGTGCCAGCAGTAACGACAGGGGGAGAAATGAAAAACTGTTTTTT.

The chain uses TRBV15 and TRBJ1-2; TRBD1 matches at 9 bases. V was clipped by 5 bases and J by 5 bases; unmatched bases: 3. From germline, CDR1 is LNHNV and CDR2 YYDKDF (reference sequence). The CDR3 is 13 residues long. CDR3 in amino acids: CATSAGTGYGYTF. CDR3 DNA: TGTGCCACCAGCGCAGGGACAGGGTATGGCTACACCTTC.

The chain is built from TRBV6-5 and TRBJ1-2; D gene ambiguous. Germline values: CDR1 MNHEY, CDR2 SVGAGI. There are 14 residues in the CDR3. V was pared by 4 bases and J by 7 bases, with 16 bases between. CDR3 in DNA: TGTGCCAGCAGTTTAGAGGTCAGGTCCTTTGGCTACACCTTC. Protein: CASSLEVRSFGYTF.

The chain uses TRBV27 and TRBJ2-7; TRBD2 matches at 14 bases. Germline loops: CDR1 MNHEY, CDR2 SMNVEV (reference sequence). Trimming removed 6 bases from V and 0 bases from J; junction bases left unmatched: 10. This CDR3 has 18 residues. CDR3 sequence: CASSVGLAGVSSSYEQYF. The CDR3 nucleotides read TGTGCCAGCAGCGTGGGACTAGCGGGAGTTTCCAGCTCCTACGAGCAGTACTTC.

In DNA form, the CDR3 reads TGTGCCAGTAGTATCGGGGGGAGAAATGAGCAGTTCTTC. Amino acids: CASSIGGRNEQFF. The gene calls are TRBV19 and TRBJ2-1, with TRBD2 matching 7 bases. In germline, CDR1 is LNHDA, CDR2 SQIVND (reference sequence). The J segment lost 7 bases and the V segment lost 3 bases, leaving 3 bases of the junction unmatched. The CDR3 extends over 13 amino acids.

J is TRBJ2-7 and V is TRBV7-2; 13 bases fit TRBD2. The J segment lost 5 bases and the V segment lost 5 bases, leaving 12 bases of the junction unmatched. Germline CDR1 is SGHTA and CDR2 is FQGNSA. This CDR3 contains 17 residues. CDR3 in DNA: TGTGCCAGCAGCAGATGGACTAGCGGGAGAAGACCCCACGAGCAGTACTTC. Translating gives CASSRWTSGRRPHEQYF.

The CDR3 spells CASSGTVKGSSYNSPLHF. As DNA, the CDR3 is TGTGCCAGCAGCGGTACCGTTAAGGGAAGCTCCTATAATTCACCCCTCCACTTT. V gene TRBV7-6 combines with J gene TRBJ1-6; D is undetermined. This CDR3 spans 18 amino acids. CDR1 SGHVS and CDR2 FNYEAQ come from the germline V gene. Trimming removed 5 bases from V and 0 bases from J, with 17 bases in between.

The CDR3 region has the DNA TGTGCCAGCAGCCTAGGACAGGGGGCCTATGGCTACACCTTC. Amino acids: CASSLGQGAYGYTF. This rearrangement joins TRBV28 to TRBJ1-2; 11 bases fit TRBD1. The V gene's germline CDR1 is MDHEN and CDR2 SYDVKM. V was pared by 6 bases and J by 4 bases, with 4 bases of the junction left unmatched. The CDR3 covers 14 residues.

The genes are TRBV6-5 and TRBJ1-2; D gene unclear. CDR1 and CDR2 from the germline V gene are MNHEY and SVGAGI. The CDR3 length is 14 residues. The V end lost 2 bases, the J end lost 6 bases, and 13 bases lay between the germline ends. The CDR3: CASSYVEGWDGYTF. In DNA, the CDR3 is TGTGCCAGCAGTTACGTTGAAGGCTGGGATGGCTACACCTTC.

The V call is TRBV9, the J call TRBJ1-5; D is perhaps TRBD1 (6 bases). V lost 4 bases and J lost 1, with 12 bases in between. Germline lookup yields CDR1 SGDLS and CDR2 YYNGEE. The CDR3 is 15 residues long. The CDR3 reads CASSRGQGSNQPQHF. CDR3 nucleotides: TGTGCCAGCAGCAGAGGGCAGGGGAGCAATCAGCCCCAGCATTTT.

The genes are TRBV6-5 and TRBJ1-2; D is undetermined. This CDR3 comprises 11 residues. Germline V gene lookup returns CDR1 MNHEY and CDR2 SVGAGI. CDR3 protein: CATLLYYGYTF. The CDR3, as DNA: TGTGCAACCCTACTATACTATGGCTACACCTTC.

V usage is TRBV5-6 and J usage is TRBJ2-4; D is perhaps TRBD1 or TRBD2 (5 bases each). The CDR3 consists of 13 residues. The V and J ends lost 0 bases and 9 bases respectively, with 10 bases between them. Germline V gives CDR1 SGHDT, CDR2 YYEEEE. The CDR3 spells CASSLAEGSIQYF. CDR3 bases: TGTGCCAGCAGCTTGGCCGAGGGGAGCATTCAGTACTTC.

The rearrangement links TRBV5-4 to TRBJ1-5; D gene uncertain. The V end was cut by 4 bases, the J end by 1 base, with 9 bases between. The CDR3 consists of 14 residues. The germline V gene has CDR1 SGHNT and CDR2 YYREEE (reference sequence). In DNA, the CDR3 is TGTGCCAGCAGCCTAGGAGGCAGCAATCAGCCCCAGCATTTT. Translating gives CASSLGGSNQPQHF.

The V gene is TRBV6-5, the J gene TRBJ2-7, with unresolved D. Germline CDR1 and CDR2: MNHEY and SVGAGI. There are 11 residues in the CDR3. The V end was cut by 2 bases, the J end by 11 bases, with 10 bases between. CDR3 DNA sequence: TGTGCCAGCAGTTACCTTGACCAGAAGTACTTC. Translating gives CASSYLDQKYF.

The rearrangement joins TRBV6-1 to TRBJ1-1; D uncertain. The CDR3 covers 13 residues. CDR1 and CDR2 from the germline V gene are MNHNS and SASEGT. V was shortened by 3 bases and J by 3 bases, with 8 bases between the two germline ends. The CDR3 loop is CASSEKVYTEAFF. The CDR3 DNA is TGTGCCAGCAGTGAGAAGGTATACACTGAAGCTTTCTTT.

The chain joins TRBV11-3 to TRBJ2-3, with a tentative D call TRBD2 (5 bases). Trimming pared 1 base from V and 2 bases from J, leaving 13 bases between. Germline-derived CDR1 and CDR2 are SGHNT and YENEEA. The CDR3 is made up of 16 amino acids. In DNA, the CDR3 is TGTGCCAGCAGCTTAGGCGACTTAGCGTACACAGATACGCAGTATTTT. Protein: CASSLGDLAYTDTQYF. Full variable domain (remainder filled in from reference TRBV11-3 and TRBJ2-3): EAGVVQSPRYKIIEKKQPVAFWCNPISGHNTLYWYLQNLGQGPELLIRYENEEAVDDSQLPKDRFSAERLKGVDSTLKIQPAELGDSAVYLCASSLGDLAYTDTQYFGPGTRLTVL.

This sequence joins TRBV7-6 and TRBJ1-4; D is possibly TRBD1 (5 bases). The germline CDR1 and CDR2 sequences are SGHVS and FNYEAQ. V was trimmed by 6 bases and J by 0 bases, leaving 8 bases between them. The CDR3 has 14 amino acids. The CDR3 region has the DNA TGTGCCAGCAGGAGGACATCAACTAATGAAAAACTGTTTTTT. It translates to CASRRTSTNEKLFF.

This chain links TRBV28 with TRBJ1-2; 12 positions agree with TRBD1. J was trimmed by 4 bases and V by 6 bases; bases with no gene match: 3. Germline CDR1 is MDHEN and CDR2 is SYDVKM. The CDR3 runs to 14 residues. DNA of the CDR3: TGTGCCAGCAGCGGGGGACAGGGGGCCTATGGCTACACCTTC. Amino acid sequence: CASSGGQGAYGYTF.